These 12 T cell receptor beta chains were all obtained from the same sample, sequenced in a study of tumor and adjacent non-tumor tissue in lung cancer. The template was RNA from unsorted bulk tissue. A modified ARM-PCR protocol with three rounds of nested PCR amplified TCRbeta. MiXCR was run by TCRdb on the multiplex PCR reads, yielding one entry per CDR3 protein. The data hold approximately 120,000 distinct CDR3 sequences, with roughly 77% observed a single time. Source material: lung tumor tissue. These receptor sequences come from an older woman with non-small cell lung cancer.

This clonotype was seen only a few times. A much larger clone differs from this one at a single base, so this may be a read error. The gene calls are TRBV6-2 or TRBV6-3 and TRBJ1-5; no reliable D call. The germline V gene has CDR1 MNHEY and CDR2 SVGEGT. This CDR3 contains 12 residues. V lost 6 bases and J lost 6, with 9 bases in between. CDR3 sequence: CASREAGQPQHF. Here the CDR3 DNA reads TGTGCCAGCAGGGAGGCGGGTCAGCCCCAGCATTTT.

Comments on this clonotype: An end of the junction does not agree with germline; a read error may underlie this. The rearrangement joins TRBV11-2 to TRBJ2-7; D is tentatively TRBD1 or TRBD2 (5 bases each). Germline V CDR1 and CDR2: SGHAT, FQNNGV. The CDR3 runs to 14 residues. The CDR3 nucleotides are TGTGCCAGCAGTTGGGACCGTGGACGATACGAGCAGTATTTC. It yields the protein CASSWDRGRYEQYF.

This clonotype was counted at least ten times. This chain links TRBV5-1 with TRBJ2-2; D uncertain. There are 16 residues in the CDR3. The ends were cut back, 0 bases at V and 6 bases at J, with 15 bases in the middle. The germline CDR1 and CDR2 sequences are SGHRS and YFSETQ. The CDR3: CASSLADVTRSGELFF. The CDR3 coding sequence is TGCGCCAGCAGCTTGGCGGATGTCACGAGATCCGGGGAGCTGTTTTTT.

Comments on this clonotype: A clone one base away is much larger, so this may be a read error. V gene TRBV14 combines with J gene TRBJ2-1; D uncertain. Trimming removed 10 bases from V and 3 bases from J, with 16 bases in between. The CDR3 runs 14 residues. Germline V gives CDR1 SGHDN, CDR2 FVKESK. CDR3 in DNA: TGTGCCAACACCAAAGAAGCGATCTACAATGAGCAGTTCTTC. Translation: CANTKEAIYNEQFF.

The genes are TRBV11-2 and TRBJ1-1, with 10 bases aligning to TRBD1. This CDR3 has 16 residues. Germline CDR1 and CDR2: SGHAT and FQNNGV. CDR3 region: CATSIVTGGLDTEAFF. CDR3 in DNA: TGTGCTACCAGCATTGTGACAGGGGGCCTGGACACTGAAGCTTTCTTT.

Notes on this clonotype: The final CDR3 position lacks the conserved phenylalanine or tryptophan, pointing to a likely read error. The chain couples TRBV12-3 or TRBV12-4 to TRBJ1-4; possibly TRBD1 for D (5 bases). This CDR3 is 15 amino acids long. The V end was cut by 7 bases, the J end by 7 bases, with 19 bases between. The CDR3: CASTRDPRGGEKLFS. The CDR3 region has the DNA TGTGCCAGCACCCGAGACCCACGGGGGGGTGAAAAACTGTTTTCT.

Regarding this clonotype: The germline gene is not matched at one end of the junction; a read error may be the cause. This chain links TRBV6-6 with TRBJ2-1, with 8 nucleotides matching TRBD1. The CDR3 covers 19 residues. In germline, CDR1 is MNHNY, CDR2 SVGAGI (reference sequence). DNA of the CDR3: TGTGCCAGCAGTTACGTTCCCTTCAGGGGGCAAGAAGACTACTATGAGCAGTTCTTC. It codes for CASSYVPFRGQEDYYEQFF.

The rearrangement joins TRBV6-2 or TRBV6-3 to TRBJ2-1; D remains ambiguous. CDR1 is MNHEY and CDR2 is SVGEGT in the germline V gene. V lost 10 bases to trimming and J lost 0 bases, with 13 bases between them. CDR3 length: 14 residues. For the CDR3, the DNA is TGTGCCAACAGCCGCCAAATCTCCTACAATGAGCAGTTCTTC. This sequence encodes CANSRQISYNEQFF.

Details on this clonotype: One base away lies a much larger clone, so this may be a sequencing read error. V is TRBV12-5 and J is TRBJ2-1, with 8 bases identical to TRBD2. J lost 4 bases, V lost 6 bases, and 8 bases had no gene match. There are 15 residues in the CDR3. CDR1 LGHNT and CDR2 FRNRAP come from the germline V gene. CDR3 coding DNA: TGTGCTAGTGGCCAATCCGGGACTAGATACAATGAGCAGTTCTTC. Translation gives CASGQSGTRYNEQFF.

A remark on this clonotype: This may come from a read error, since a much larger clone is one base off. This chain uses TRBV29-1 with TRBJ1-1; 7 bases match TRBD1. This CDR3 contains 14 residues. The germline gives CDR1 SQVTM, CDR2 ANQGSEA. V lost 1 base and J lost 5; bases outside the gene matches: 7. The CDR3 region has the DNA TGCAGCGTTGAAGGGCAGGGGGGGAAGACTGAAGCTTTCTTT. Translating gives CSVEGQGGKTEAFF. The variable domain in full, completed from reference TRBV29-1 and TRBJ1-1, reads SAVISQKPSRDICQRGTSLTIQCQVDSQVTMMFWYRQQPGQSLTLIATANQGSEATYESGFVIDKFPISRPNLTFSTLTVSNMSPEDSSIYLCSVEGQGGKTEAFFGQGTRLTVV.

V is TRBV7-8 and J is TRBJ2-1; 8 bases match TRBD1. Per germline, CDR1 SGHVS and CDR2 FQNEAQ. This CDR3 has 14 residues. The V segment lost 4 bases and the J segment 7 bases; nucleotides outside the gene matches: 6. The CDR3 DNA sequence: TGTGCCAGCAGCTGGTGGGACAGGAAGAATGAGCAGTTCTTC. Its protein is CASSWWDRKNEQFF.

For this clonotype: Compared with germline, one end of the junction differs, possibly owing to a read error. The chain recombines TRBV11-2 with TRBJ2-7, with D uncertain. This CDR3 is 16 amino acids long. Germline CDR1 SGHAT, CDR2 FQNNGV. This chain's CDR3 is CASRSTESAGSYEHYF. CDR3 nucleotides: TGTGCCAGCAGGTCCACCGAAAGTGCAGGCTCCTACGAGCATTACTTC.